This TCR beta chain stems from a study of human T cells and chemical hapten exposure. Study-level information: A 2 cm by 2 cm inner upper arm patch received 2% DPC for sensitization. TCR yields per sample varied, mainly owing to small pooled library volume differences.

Time point noted: patch test 3, about 24 weeks after DPC sensitization. Treatment denoted: therapeutic diphenylcyclopropenone sensitization with weekly scalp DPC. The CDR3 length is 14 residues. CDR1 and CDR2 from the germline V gene are MNHEY and SMNVEV (reference sequence). V was clipped by 8 bases and J by 2 bases, with 16 bases between them. TCRdb analysed the RACE reads with MiXCR anew, one entry per CDR3 protein. The sample includes around 70,000 distinct CDR3 sequences, 11% of them seen just once. This clonotype was counted many times. The TCR comes from a woman aged 45-59 years with alopecia areata. Some clones in this sample may be carry-over from other donors' samples. The chain uses TRBV27 and TRBJ2-7; D perhaps matches TRBD2 (5 bases). The material was whole blood, obtained in connection with sensitization to the hapten diphenylcyclopropenone (DPC). The DNA of the CDR3 is TGTGCCAGCCGAGCGTACAGCGGTACCTACGAGCAGTACTTC. It yields the protein CASRAYSGTYEQYF.